Sequencing of this TCR beta chain was carried out in a study of cytomegalovirus exposure and HLA in healthy donors. A multiplex PCR was run with 60 Vbeta primers and 13 Jbeta primers. The repertoire was sequenced with immunoSEQ multiplex PCR; TCRdb's copy has only in-frame clones and lacks some. The repertoire holds around 97,000 clones, with over 75% as singletons. To note about this clone: The antigen is undetermined.

Regarding the study as a whole: The study designated 160 or so TCR beta chains cytomegalovirus-associated. TCR beta sequences reportedly predicted most subjects' HLA-A and HLA-B alleles accurately. Earlier analysis yielded a pattern in which most TCR beta V segments were productive about 90% or about 30% of the time.

The source is a man between 35 and 55 years old in good health and CMV-seropositive. The sample taken for sequencing was PBMCs.

CDR3 sequence (DNA): TGTGCCAGCTCACCAGCGACAGGGGGTGTTGGGGCCAACGTCCTGACTTTC. It encodes CASSPATGGVGANVLTF. The chain uses TRBV18 and TRBJ2-6; 9 bases are shared with TRBD1. The CDR3 is made up of 17 amino acids. The junction had 5 bases not matched to a gene; V was cut back by 2 bases and J by 3 bases. Germline V lookup: CDR1 KGHSH, CDR2 LQKENI.